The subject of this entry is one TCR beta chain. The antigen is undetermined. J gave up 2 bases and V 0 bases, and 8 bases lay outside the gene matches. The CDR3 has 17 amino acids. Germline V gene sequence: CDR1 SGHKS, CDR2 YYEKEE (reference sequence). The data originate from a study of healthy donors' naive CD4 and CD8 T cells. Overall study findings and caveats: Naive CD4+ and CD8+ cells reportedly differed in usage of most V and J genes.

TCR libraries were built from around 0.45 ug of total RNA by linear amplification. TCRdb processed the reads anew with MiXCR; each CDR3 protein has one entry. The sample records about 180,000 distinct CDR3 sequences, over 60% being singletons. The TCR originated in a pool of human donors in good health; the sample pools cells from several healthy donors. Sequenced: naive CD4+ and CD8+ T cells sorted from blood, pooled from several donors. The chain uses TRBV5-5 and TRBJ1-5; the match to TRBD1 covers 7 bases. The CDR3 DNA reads TGTGCCAGCAGCTTGGCGACAGGGATCTTAGGCAATCAGCCCCAGCATTTT. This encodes CASSLATGILGNQPQHF.